The clone carrying this T cell receptor (beta chain) was detected many times. The sequenced template was RNA, covering the TCR beta CDR3 region. Scientists carried out first-round RT-PCR using HTBI primers and then a second-round multiplex PCR. Using its own MiXCR run on the multiplex PCR reads, TCRdb lists one record per CDR3 protein. The table includes hundreds of thousands of distinct CDR3 sequences, over 20% detected once. The sample is drawn from a study of Graves' ophthalmopathy and Graves' hyperthyroidism. The CDR3 sequence is 14 residues long. After removal of 8 bases from V and 7 bases from J, the junction contained 10 bases not matched to a gene. CDR1 and CDR2 from the germline V gene are SNHLY and FYNNEI.

The source of this sequence is a young woman with stable Graves' hyperthyroidism. Some clones in this sample may be carry-over from other donors' samples. The rearrangement uses TRBV2 and TRBJ2-7, with 11 bases identical to TRBD1. Sequenced material: peripheral blood. The CDR3 DNA reads TGTGCCAGCGACCGGGACAGGGGGGTTCGGGAGCAGTACTTC. Protein sequence: CASDRDRGVREQYF. The variable domain in full, completed from reference TRBV2 and TRBJ2-7, reads EPEVTQTPSHQVTQMGQEVILRCVPISNHLYFYWYRQILGQKVEFLVSFYNNEISEKSEIFDDQFSVERPDGSNFTLKIRSTKLEDSAMYFCASDRDRGVREQYFGPGTRLTVT.